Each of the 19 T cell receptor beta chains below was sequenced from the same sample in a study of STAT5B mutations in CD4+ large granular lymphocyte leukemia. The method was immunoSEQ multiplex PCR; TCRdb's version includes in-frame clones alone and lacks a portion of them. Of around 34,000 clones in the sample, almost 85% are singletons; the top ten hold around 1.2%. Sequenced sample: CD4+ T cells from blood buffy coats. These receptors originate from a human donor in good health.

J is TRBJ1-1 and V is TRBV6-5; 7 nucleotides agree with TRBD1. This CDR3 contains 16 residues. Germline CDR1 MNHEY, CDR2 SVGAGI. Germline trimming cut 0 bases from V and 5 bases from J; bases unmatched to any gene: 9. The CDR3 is CASSYSRGQSGTEAFF. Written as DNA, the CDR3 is TGTGCCAGCAGTTACTCGAGGGGACAGTCTGGGACTGAAGCTTTCTTT.

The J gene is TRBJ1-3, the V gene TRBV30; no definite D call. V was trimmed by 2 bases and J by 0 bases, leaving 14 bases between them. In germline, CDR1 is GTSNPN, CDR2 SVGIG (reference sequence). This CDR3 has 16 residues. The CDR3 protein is CAWSNPRPSSGNTIYF. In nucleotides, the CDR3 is TGTGCCTGGAGTAACCCCCGGCCGAGCTCTGGAAACACCATATATTTT.

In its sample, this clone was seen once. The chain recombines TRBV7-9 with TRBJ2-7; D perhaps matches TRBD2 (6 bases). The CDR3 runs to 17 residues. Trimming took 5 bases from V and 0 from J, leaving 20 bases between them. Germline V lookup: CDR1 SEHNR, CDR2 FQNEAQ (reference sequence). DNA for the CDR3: TGTGCCAGCAGCCGTAGTCCCGCGGGGACCTCCTCCTACGAGCAGTACTTC. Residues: CASSRSPAGTSSYEQYF.

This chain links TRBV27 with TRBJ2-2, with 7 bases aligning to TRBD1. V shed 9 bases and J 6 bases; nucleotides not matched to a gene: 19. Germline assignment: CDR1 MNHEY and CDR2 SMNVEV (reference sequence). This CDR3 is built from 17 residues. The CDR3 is CASLQQGDSSFAGELFF. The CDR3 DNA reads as TGTGCCAGTTTACAACAAGGGGACAGTTCTTTCGCCGGGGAGCTGTTTTTT.

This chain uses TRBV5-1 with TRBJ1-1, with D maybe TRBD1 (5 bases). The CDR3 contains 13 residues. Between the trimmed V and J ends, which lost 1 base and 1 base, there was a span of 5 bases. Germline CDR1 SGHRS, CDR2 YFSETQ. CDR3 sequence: CASSLTGNTEAFF. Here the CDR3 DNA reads TGCGCCAGCAGCTTGACAGGGAACACTGAAGCTTTCTTT.

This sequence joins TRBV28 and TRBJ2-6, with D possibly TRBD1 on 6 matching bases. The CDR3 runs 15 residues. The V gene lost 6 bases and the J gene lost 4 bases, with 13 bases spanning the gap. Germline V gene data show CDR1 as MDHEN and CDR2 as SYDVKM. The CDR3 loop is CASRPDSAGANVLTF. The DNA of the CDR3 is TGTGCCAGCAGGCCGGACAGTGCGGGGGCCAACGTCCTGACTTTC.

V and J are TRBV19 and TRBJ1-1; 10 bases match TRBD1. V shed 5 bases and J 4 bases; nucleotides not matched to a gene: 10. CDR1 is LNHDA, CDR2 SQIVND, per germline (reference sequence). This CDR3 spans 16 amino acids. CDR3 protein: CASSSEGGQGSTEAFF. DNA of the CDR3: TGTGCCAGTAGTTCCGAGGGGGGACAGGGGAGCACTGAAGCTTTCTTT.

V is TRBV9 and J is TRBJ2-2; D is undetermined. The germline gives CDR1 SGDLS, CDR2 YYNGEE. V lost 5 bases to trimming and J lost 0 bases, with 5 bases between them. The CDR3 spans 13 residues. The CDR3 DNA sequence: TGTGCCAGCAGGTCAACGAACACCGGGGAGCTGTTTTTT. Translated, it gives CASRSTNTGELFF.

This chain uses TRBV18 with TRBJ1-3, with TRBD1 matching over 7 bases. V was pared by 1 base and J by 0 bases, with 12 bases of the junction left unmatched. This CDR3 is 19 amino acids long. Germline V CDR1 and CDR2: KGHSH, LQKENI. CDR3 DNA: TGTGCCAGCTCACCACGGACTTTAGGTCAGGGGGGCTCTGGAAACACCATATATTTT. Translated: CASSPRTLGQGGSGNTIYF.

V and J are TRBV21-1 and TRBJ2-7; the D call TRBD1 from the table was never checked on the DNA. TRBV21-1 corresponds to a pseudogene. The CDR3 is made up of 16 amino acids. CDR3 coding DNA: TGTGCCAGCAGCGAAACCACCCCAGGGGGCGCGTACGAGCAGTACTTC. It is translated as CASSETTPGGAYEQYF.

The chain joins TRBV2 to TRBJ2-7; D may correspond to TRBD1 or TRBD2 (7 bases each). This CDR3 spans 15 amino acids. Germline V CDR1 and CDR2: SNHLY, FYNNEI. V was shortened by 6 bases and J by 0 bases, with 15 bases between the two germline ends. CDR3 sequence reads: CASRRGGTVSYEQYF. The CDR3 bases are TGTGCCAGCAGGAGGGGGGGGACAGTCTCCTACGAGCAGTACTTC.

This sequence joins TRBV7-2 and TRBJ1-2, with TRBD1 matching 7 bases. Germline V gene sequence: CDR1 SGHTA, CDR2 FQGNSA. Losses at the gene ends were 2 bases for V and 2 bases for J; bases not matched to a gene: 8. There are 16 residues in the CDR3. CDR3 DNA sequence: TGTGCCAGCAGCTTAATGGGGACAGAGGAGAACTATGGCTACACCTTC. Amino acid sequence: CASSLMGTEENYGYTF.

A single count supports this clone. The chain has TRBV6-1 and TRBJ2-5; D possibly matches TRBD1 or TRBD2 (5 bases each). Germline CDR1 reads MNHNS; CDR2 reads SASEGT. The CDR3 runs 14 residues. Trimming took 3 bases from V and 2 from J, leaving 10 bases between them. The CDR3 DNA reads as TGTGCCAGCAGTGATCGAGGGGTTCAAGAGACCCAGTACTTC. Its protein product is CASSDRGVQETQYF.

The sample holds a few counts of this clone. This CDR3 is CASSQVPGETQYF. The CDR3 DNA is TGCGCCAGCAGCCAAGTCCCCGGAGAGACCCAGTACTTC. The rearrangement links TRBV4-3 to TRBJ2-5; D is uncertain. V lost 1 base and J 4 bases, leaving 7 bases between the germline ends. In germline, CDR1 is LGHNA, CDR2 YSLEER. The CDR3 contains 13 residues.

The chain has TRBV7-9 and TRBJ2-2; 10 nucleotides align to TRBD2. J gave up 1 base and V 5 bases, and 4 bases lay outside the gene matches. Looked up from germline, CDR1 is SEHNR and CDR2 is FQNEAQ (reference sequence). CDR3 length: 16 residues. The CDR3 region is CASSPRLAGNTGELFF. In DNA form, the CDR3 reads TGTGCCAGCAGCCCACGACTAGCGGGGAACACCGGGGAGCTGTTTTTT.

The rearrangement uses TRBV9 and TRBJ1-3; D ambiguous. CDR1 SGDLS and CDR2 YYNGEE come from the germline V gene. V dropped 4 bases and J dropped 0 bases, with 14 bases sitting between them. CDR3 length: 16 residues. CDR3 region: CASSTRTAISGNTIYF. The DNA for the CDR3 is TGTGCCAGCAGCACCCGGACCGCTATCTCTGGAAACACCATATATTTT. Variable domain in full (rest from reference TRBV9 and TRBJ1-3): DSGVTQTPKHLITATGQRVTLRCSPRSGDLSVYWYQQSLDQGLQFLIQYYNGEERAKGNILERFSAQQFPDLHSELNLSSLELGDSALYFCASSTRTAISGNTIYFGEGSWLTVV.

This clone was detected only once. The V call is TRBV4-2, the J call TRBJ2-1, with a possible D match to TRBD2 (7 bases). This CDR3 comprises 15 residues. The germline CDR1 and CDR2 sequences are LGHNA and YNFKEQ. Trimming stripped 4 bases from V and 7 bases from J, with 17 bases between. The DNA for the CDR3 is TGTGCCAGCAGCCCAGAGGGGGGGACATTAAATGAGCAGTTCTTC. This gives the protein CASSPEGGTLNEQFF.

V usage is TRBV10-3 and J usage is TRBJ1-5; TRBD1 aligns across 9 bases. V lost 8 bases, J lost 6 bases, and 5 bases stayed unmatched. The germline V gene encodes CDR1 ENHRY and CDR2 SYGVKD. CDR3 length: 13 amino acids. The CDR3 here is CAIRDRDGQPQHF. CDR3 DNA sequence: TGTGCCATCCGGGACAGGGACGGTCAGCCCCAGCATTTT.

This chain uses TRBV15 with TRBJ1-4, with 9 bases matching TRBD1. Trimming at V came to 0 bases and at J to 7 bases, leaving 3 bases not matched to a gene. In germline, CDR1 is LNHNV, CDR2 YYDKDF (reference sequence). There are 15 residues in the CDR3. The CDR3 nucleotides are TGTGCCACCAGCAGAGAGGGACAGGGAATTGAAAAACTGTTTTTT. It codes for CATSREGQGIEKLFF.